Listed below are T cell receptor beta chains from one sample, sequenced in a study of T cell repertoires in cytomegalovirus infection. TCRdb processed the reads anew with MiXCR; each CDR3 protein has one entry. The repertoire holds about 740,000 distinct CDR3 sequences, with under 40% as singletons. Sequences were obtained from PBMCs. These receptor sequences come from a human donor in good health (CMV status not recorded). Some clones in this sample may be carry-over from other donors' samples. The CDR3 runs from the conserved cysteine through the conserved F or W. Only part of the rows carry a size: once, few, many, or a class if the clone is expanded.

V	J	length	size	CDR3
TRBV20-1	TRBJ2-1	15	few	CSARDPGGSRNEQFF
TRBV6-6	TRBJ1-6	16	NA	CASTNTLGVSSSPLHW
TRBV7-2	TRBJ1-4	14	few	CASSPAGSNEKLFF
TRBV4-1	TRBJ2-2	17	few	CASSQEPGSTHTGELFF
TRBV20-1	TRBJ2-5	14	NA	CSALRKGGQETQYF
TRBV7-9	TRBJ1-1	17	few	CASSPQRSGQQRTEAFF
TRBV27	TRBJ2-5	14	once	CASTPGRGQETQYF
TRBV5-1	TRBJ2-5	16	NA	CASSLALSGGGETQYF
TRBV7-8	TRBJ2-1	12	NA	CASSERFGPQFF
TRBV18	TRBJ2-4	12	few	CASSPRGNIQYF
TRBV5-4	TRBJ2-7	15	few	CASSLKPGSNSEQYF
TRBV4-1	TRBJ2-1	16	NA	CASSPRSWREGREQFF
TRBV7-9	TRBJ2-7	14	NA	CASSRDPRAYEQYF
TRBV28	TRBJ1-2	15	few	CASSLWGAGDYGYTF
TRBV4-1	TRBJ2-2	14	NA	CASSRPADTGELFF
TRBV7-8	TRBJ1-2	15	few	CASSPTGMTFYGYTF
TRBV12-3/TRBV12-4	TRBJ1-5	14	few	CASGGQGSNQPQHF
TRBV7-6	TRBJ1-4	16	NA	CASSSRRQDLNEKLFF
TRBV28	TRBJ2-3	17	few	CASSQRLAGLHTDTQYF
TRBV7-8	TRBJ1-5	13	many	CASSDRWDQPQHF
TRBV5-4	TRBJ2-3	13	few	CASSLKETDTQYF
TRBV6-2/TRBV6-3	TRBJ1-1	12	NA	CASSYGFGAAFF
TRBV7-8	TRBJ1-6	13	many	CASSRTGVSPLHF
TRBV5-1	TRBJ1-1	17	NA	CASSSRAGTGGFTEAFF
TRBV20-1	TRBJ1-2	13	NA	CSAVTGLGYGYTF
TRBV11-2	TRBJ1-1	14	NA	CASRLWQMNTEAFF
TRBV7-8	TRBJ2-3	11	many	CASSFGSTQYF
TRBV4-1	TRBJ1-4	14	NA	CASSQPDRTEKLFF
TRBV5-5	TRBJ2-5	12	NA	CASSSTSGSQYF
TRBV30	TRBJ1-1	12	NA	CAWTQRTVEAFF